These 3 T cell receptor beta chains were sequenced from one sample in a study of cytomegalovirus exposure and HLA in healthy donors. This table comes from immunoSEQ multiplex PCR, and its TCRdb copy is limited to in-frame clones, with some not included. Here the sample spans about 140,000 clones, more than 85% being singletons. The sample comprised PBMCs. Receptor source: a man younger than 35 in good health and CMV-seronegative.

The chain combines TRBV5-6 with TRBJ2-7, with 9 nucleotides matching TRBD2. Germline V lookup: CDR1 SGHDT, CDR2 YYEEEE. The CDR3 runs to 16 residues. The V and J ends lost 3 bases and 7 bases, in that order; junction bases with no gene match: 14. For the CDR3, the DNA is TGTGCCAGCAGCTCCGGGACTTGGGTGCTAGCGGGGGAGCAGTACGTC. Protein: CASSSGTWVLAGEQYV.

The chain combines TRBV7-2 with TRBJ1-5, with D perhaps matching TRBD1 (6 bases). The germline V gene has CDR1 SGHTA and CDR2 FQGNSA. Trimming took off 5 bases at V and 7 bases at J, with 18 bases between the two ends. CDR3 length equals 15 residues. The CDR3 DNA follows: TGTGCCAGCAGCCCCCGAGGGGGGGCCGGACAGCCCCAGCATTTT. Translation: CASSPRGGAGQPQHF.

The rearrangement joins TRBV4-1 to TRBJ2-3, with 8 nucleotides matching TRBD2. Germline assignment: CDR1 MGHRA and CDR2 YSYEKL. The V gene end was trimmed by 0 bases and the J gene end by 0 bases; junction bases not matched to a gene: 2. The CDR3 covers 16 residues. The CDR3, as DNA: TGCGCCAGCAGCCAAGAACTAGCGGCTAGCACAGATACGCAGTATTTT. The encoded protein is CASSQELAASTDTQYF.